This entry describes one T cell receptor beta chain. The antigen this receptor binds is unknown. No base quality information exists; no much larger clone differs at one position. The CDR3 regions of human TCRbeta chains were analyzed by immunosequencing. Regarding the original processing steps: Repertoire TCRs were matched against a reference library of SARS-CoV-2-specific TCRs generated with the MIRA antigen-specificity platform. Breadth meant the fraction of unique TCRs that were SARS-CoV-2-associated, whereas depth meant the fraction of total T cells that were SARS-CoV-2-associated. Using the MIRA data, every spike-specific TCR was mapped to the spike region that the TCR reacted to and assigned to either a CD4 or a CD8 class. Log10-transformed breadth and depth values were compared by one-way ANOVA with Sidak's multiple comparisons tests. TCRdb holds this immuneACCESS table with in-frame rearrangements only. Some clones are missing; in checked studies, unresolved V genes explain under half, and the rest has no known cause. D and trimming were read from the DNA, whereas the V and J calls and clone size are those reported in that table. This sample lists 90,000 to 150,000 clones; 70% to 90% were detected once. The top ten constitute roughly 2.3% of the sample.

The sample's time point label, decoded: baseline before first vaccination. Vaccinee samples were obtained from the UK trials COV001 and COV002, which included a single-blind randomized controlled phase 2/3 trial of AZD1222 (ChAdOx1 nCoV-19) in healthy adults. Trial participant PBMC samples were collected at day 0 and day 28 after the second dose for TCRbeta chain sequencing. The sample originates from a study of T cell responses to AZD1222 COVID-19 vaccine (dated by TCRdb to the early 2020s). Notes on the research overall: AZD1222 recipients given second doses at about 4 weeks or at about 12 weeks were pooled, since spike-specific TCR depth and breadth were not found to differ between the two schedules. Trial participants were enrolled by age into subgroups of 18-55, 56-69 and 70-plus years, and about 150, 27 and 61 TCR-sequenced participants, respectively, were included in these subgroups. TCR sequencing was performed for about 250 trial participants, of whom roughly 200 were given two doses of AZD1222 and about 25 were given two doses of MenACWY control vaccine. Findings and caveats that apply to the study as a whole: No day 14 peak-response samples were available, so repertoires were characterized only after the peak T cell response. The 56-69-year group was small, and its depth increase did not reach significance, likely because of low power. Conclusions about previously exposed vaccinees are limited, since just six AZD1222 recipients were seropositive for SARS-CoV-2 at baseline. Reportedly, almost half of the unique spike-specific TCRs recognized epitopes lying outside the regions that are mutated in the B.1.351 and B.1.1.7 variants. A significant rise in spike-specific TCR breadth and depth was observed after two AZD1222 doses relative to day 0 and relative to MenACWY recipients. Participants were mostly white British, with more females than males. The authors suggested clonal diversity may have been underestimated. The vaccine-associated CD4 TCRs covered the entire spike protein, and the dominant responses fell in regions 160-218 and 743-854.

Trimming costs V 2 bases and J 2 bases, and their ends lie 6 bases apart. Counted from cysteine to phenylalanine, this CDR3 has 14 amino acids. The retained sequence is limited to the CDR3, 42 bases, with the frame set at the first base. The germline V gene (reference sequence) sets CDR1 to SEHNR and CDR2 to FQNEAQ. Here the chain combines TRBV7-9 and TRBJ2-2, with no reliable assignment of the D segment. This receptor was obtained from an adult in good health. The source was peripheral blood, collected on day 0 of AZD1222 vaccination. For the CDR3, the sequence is CASSLQSNTGELFF. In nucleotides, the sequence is TGTGCCAGCAGCTTACAGAGCAACACCGGGGAGCTGTTTTTT.